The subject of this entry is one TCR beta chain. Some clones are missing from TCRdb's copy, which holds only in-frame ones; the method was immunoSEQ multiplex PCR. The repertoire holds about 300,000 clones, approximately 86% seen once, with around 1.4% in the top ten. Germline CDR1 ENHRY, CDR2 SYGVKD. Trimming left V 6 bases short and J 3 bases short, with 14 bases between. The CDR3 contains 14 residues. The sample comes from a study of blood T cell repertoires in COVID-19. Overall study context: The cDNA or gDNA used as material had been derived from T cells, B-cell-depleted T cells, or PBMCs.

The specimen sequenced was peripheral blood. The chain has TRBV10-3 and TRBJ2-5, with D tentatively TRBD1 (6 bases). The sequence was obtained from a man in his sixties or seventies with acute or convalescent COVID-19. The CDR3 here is CAISLPGQEETQYF. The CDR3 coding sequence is TGTGCCATCAGCCTTCCGGGACAAGAAGAGACCCAGTACTTC.